The T cell receptor beta chain under discussion was sequenced for a study of blood T cell repertoires in COVID-19. Study information: Donors in the United States, Italy and Spain gave samples during acute or convalescent COVID-19.

Libraries were prepared by immunoSEQ multiplex PCR; TCRdb keeps only in-frame clonotypes and omits some of them. The repertoire includes about 68,000 clones, approximately 80% of them detected once, and about 12% sits in the top ten. The sequenced sample was peripheral blood. The receptor was derived from a human donor in a cohort sampled during active COVID-19.

CDR3 nucleotide sequence: TGTGCCAGTAGTATAGGCCTCGACAGGGGGCTCGGCTATGGCTACACCTTC. It codes for CASSIGLDRGLGYGYTF. The rearrangement links TRBV19 to TRBJ1-2, with TRBD1 matching over 10 bases. The germline V gene encodes CDR1 LNHDA and CDR2 SQIVND (reference sequence). V lost 1 base to trimming and J lost 4 bases; unmatched junction nucleotides: 9. The CDR3 sequence is 17 residues long.